Presented here are 19 T cell receptor beta chains from one specimen sequenced in a study of blood T cell repertoires in COVID-19. Generated by immunoSEQ multiplex PCR, the TCRdb table keeps only in-frame clones and is missing some. The table includes 200,000 to 250,000 clones, 82% detected once. Sample: peripheral blood. All receptors derive from a woman older than 75 with acute or convalescent COVID-19.

This clone was seen a handful of times. The chain joins TRBV2 to TRBJ1-4; 7 nucleotides line up with TRBD1. The germline gives CDR1 SNHLY, CDR2 FYNNEI. The trim removed 8 bases at V and 7 bases at J, leaving 4 bases unmatched. This CDR3 comprises 12 residues. As DNA, the CDR3 is TGTGCCAGCGGGACAGAATCTGAAAAACTGTTTTTT. Its translation is CASGTESEKLFF.

This rearrangement joins TRBV18 to TRBJ1-1; D perhaps matches TRBD1 (6 bases). The CDR3 is 11 residues long. Germline values: CDR1 KGHSH, CDR2 LQKENI. V dropped 3 bases and J dropped 8 bases, with 7 bases sitting between them. The CDR3 sequence: CASSPGQEAFF. The CDR3 DNA is TGTGCCAGCTCACCCGGACAGGAAGCTTTCTTT.

The genes are TRBV6-6 and TRBJ2-2; 10 bases are a match to TRBD1. V was pared by 6 bases and J by 1 base, with 11 bases of the junction left unmatched. CDR1 MNHNY and CDR2 SVGAGI come from the germline V gene (reference sequence). The CDR3 sequence is 18 residues long. Written as DNA, the CDR3 is TGTGCCAGCAGCCGACTCGCCGGGACAGGGGAGAACACCGGGGAGCTGTTTTTT. This translates into CASSRLAGTGENTGELFF.

V usage is TRBV7-2 and J usage is TRBJ1-2, with D unresolved. Germline-derived CDR1 and CDR2 are SGHTA and FQGNSA. CDR3 length: 15 amino acids. Trimming shortened V by 2 bases and J by 0 bases, and 10 bases separated the two germline ends. CDR3: CASSLSRNTNYGYTF. CDR3 DNA: TGTGCCAGCAGCTTATCCAGGAACACTAACTATGGCTACACCTTC.

The chain is built from TRBV21-1 and TRBJ1-2; the DNA was not compared with TRBD1, the D call given in the table. TRBV21-1 represents a pseudogene. The CDR3 is 14 residues long. The CDR3 nucleotides read TGTGCCAGAAAAAGGGGGCGCACTTATCATGGCTACACCTTC. Translating gives CARKRGRTYHGYTF.

V usage is TRBV4-2 and J usage is TRBJ2-1, with 9 bases matching TRBD2. CDR3 size: 16 residues. V lost 2 bases and J lost 1; bases outside the gene matches: 3. Germline V lookup: CDR1 LGHNA, CDR2 YNFKEQ. Here the CDR3 reads CASSQPTSGSYNEQFF. The DNA of the CDR3 is TGTGCCAGCAGCCAACCTACTAGCGGGTCCTACAATGAGCAGTTCTTC.

This clone appeared a single time. The chain is built from TRBV2 and TRBJ2-3; D is uncertain. V was shortened by 1 base and J by 3 bases, with 11 bases between the two germline ends. CDR3 size: 15 residues. The germline V gene encodes CDR1 SNHLY and CDR2 FYNNEI. Here the CDR3 reads CASSEGATITDTQYF. The CDR3 DNA reads as TGTGCCAGCAGTGAAGGTGCCACAATTACAGATACGCAGTATTTT.

The chain is built from TRBV20-1 and TRBJ1-5; 8 bases are shared with TRBD1. The CDR3 sequence is 15 residues long. After removal of 3 bases from V and 4 bases from J, the junction contained 8 bases not matched to a gene. Germline V gene sequence: CDR1 DFQATT, CDR2 SNEGSKA (reference sequence). The CDR3 DNA follows: TGCAGTGCTAGTAAGGGACAGGCTAAGAATCAGCCCCAGCATTTT. Translated, it gives CSASKGQAKNQPQHF.

In this sample, this clone turned up a few times. This rearrangement joins TRBV5-4 to TRBJ2-7; D remains unclear. This CDR3 spans 13 amino acids. CDR1 and CDR2 from the germline V gene are SGHNT and YYREEE (reference sequence). The V end lost 3 bases, the J end lost 6 bases, and 13 bases lay between the germline ends. The CDR3 DNA sequence: TGTGCCAGCAGCTCCCAGACCGGGTCCGAGCAGTACTTC. The encoded protein is CASSSQTGSEQYF.

V gene TRBV28 combines with J gene TRBJ1-5; D gene ambiguous. The CDR3 sequence is 14 residues long. Germline V gives CDR1 MDHEN, CDR2 SYDVKM. Deletions cut 5 bases from V and 5 bases from J, with 13 bases between. CDR3 region: CASSPREGHQPQHF. CDR3 bases: TGTGCCAGCAGTCCCCGGGAGGGTCATCAGCCCCAGCATTTT.

V and J are TRBV11-1 and TRBJ2-7; D is uncertain. The CDR3 loop spans 11 amino acids. The V and J ends lost 5 bases and 4 bases respectively, with 6 bases between them. Germline V CDR1 and CDR2: SGHAT, FQDESV (reference sequence). The CDR3 loop reads CASSQLYEQYF. CDR3 DNA sequence: TGTGCCAGCAGCCAGTTATACGAGCAGTACTTC.

The table lists this clone with a few counts. This chain connects TRBV11-3 to TRBJ2-2, with 11 bases aligning to TRBD2. The CDR3 length is 16 residues. The V gene's germline CDR1 is SGHNT and CDR2 YENEEA. V lost 2 bases, J lost 4 bases, and 3 bases stayed unmatched. The CDR3 DNA sequence: TGTGCCAGCAGCTTACTAGCGGGGGGCCCCACCGGGGAGCTGTTTTTT. This sequence encodes CASSLLAGGPTGELFF.

The chain uses TRBV7-3 and TRBJ2-5; a possible D gene is TRBD1 (5 bases). The V end was cut by 5 bases, the J end by 5 bases, with 15 bases between. This CDR3 spans 14 amino acids. Germline CDR1 is SGHTA and CDR2 is FQGTGA. The CDR3 coding sequence is TGTGCCAGCAGCCCGCAAGGTGGGGCGGAGACCCAGTACTTC. Translation: CASSPQGGAETQYF.

This clone has more than one count but fewer than ten. The gene calls are TRBV9 and TRBJ2-2, with a possible D match to TRBD2 (6 bases). Germline V lookup: CDR1 SGDLS, CDR2 YYNGEE. CDR3 length: 16 amino acids. The ends were cut back, 4 bases at V and 5 bases at J, with 18 bases in the middle. CDR3 sequence: CASSPRIPRDTGELFF. The CDR3 DNA reads TGTGCCAGCAGCCCCCGAATCCCGCGGGATACCGGGGAGCTGTTTTTT.

This clone appeared a single time. The chain joins TRBV15 to TRBJ1-4; 7 bases are a match to TRBD1. The CDR3 contains 15 residues. Germline CDR1 LNHNV, CDR2 YYDKDF (reference sequence). Losses at the gene ends were 0 bases for V and 8 bases for J; bases not matched to a gene: 6. The CDR3: CATSRDDRDVEKLFF. Written as DNA, the CDR3 is TGTGCCACCAGCAGAGATGACAGGGATGTAGAAAAACTGTTTTTT.

This chain links TRBV14 with TRBJ1-1; D is undetermined. Germline V lookup: CDR1 SGHDN, CDR2 FVKESK. V was pared by 2 bases and J by 1 base, with 11 bases between. The CDR3 length is 15 residues. This CDR3 is CASSQRHSGNTEAFF. The CDR3 DNA reads as TGTGCCAGCAGCCAACGTCATTCAGGGAACACTGAAGCTTTCTTT.

This clone came up a few times. This chain connects TRBV7-2 to TRBJ1-5; TRBD1 might be the D (6 bases). CDR1 and CDR2 from the germline V gene are SGHTA and FQGNSA. This CDR3 comprises 15 residues. V was trimmed by 5 bases and J by 1 base, leaving 12 bases between them. Here the CDR3 DNA reads TGTGCCAGCAGCCTTAACAGGGTGAGCAATCAGCCCCAGCATTTT. Translated, it gives CASSLNRVSNQPQHF.

The chain is built from TRBV4-1 and TRBJ2-2; 7 positions match TRBD1. From germline, CDR1 is MGHRA and CDR2 YSYEKL. V lost 0 bases to trimming and J lost 1 base; unmatched junction nucleotides: 2. This CDR3 is built from 16 residues. The CDR3 nucleotides are TGCGCCAGCAGCCAAGATGGGACAGTGAACACCGGGGAGCTGTTTTTT. It encodes CASSQDGTVNTGELFF.

The gene calls are TRBV27 and TRBJ1-2; no firm D call. CDR1 and CDR2 (germline): MNHEY, SMNVEV (reference sequence). This CDR3 has 12 amino acids. The V end was cut by 4 bases, the J end by 6 bases, with 9 bases between. The CDR3 here is CASSSGPDGYTF. DNA for the CDR3: TGTGCCAGCAGTTCAGGTCCCGATGGCTACACCTTC.